This T cell receptor (beta chain) derives from a study of blood T cell repertoires in COVID-19 (dated by TCRdb to 2019 to 2021). In the study overall: Samples from collaborators originated in the United States, Italy and Spain and spanned both the acute and convalescent phases of COVID-19. Sample metadata almost always included a de-identified subject ID, COVID-19 status, age in years and sex. Deeply sampled blood TCRbeta repertoires from subjects exposed to, actively infected with, or recovered from COVID-19 were included in the dataset. The repertoires were made available in a free public database intended to serve as a resource for research on the immune response to SARS-CoV-2. The prospective study material was composed of cDNA or gDNA derived from T cells, B-cell-depleted T cells, or PBMCs. Where HLA class I and class II types were available, the types were taken from metadata supplied by the sample provider, not from assay-based typing. The samples were drawn from two sources: the first 160 participants of the ongoing ImmuneRACE study, and 1,000 to 1,500 subjects contributed by 6 global collaborators.

Whole blood was collected in K2EDTA tubes by collaborating institutions according to the institutions' own protocols. Collaborator samples were shipped for TCRbeta analysis as frozen whole blood, isolated PBMCs, or DNA extracted from either sample type. As to this clone: Its antigen is unknown. No much larger clonotype is one base removed from it; base qualities were not supplied.

TCRbeta CDR3 regions were amplified from genomic DNA using the immunoSEQ Assay, a bias-controlled multiplex PCR. In the authors' own workflow: The number of nucleated cells in each sample was estimated from the amplification of reference gene primers within the assay. To quantify the absolute abundance of each unique TCRbeta CDR3 rearrangement, sequence reads were collapsed and filtered. For each sample, productive Simpson clonality was calculated as the square root of Simpson's diversity index across productive rearrangements. TCRdb retrieved this table from immuneACCESS and kept in-frame rearrangements only. Not all clones are present; in checked studies, unresolved V genes account for under half, and no reason is known for the remainder. For V, J and clone size, that table is used; D and trimming come from the DNA. The sample contains hundreds of thousands of clones, about 90% of them found a single time. The ten largest clones capture roughly 0.25% of the sample.

Study-wide conclusions, independent of this receptor: Clinical and demographic metadata were provided uncurated, with the amount varying by source and participant.

CDR1 and CDR2, per the germline V gene (reference sequence), are MNHEY and SMNVEV. Relative to germline, V is 5 bases shorter and J is 3 bases shorter, with 14 bases between their ends. The CDR3 contains 14 residues, cysteine and phenylalanine counted. Solely the CDR3 DNA is kept, with 42 bases framed from the first base. The chain is assembled from TRBV27 and TRBJ2-7; a tentative D match to TRBD1 spans 6 bases. Sequencing used peripheral blood. This receptor was obtained from a woman aged 18-29 years with acute or convalescent COVID-19. The CDR3 protein: CASSPPQGFYEQYF. The bases are TGTGCCAGCAGTCCACCACAGGGTTTCTACGAGCAGTACTTC.